The entry below describes one TCR beta chain. The CDR3 spans 14 residues. The V and J ends lost 0 bases and 1 base respectively, with 8 bases between them. Germline V gene sequence: CDR1 SGHRS, CDR2 YFSETQ. The source of the sample is a study of blood T cell repertoires in COVID-19. Repertoires were generated with immunoSEQ multiplex PCR, while TCRdb's copy carries only in-frame clones and drops some. The sample carries 110,000 to 150,000 clones, approximately 84% recorded once. Which cohort a participant joined came from the clinical history participants gave. The material sequenced was PBMCs or T cells enriched from blood (not recorded which). The TCR originated in a man aged 35 to 55 with acute COVID-19. The gene calls are TRBV5-1 and TRBJ2-7; the D gene is possibly TRBD2 (6 bases). In DNA, the CDR3 is TGCGCCAGCAGCTTGGCGGGGGAGTCCTACGAGCAGTACTTC. Protein: CASSLAGESYEQYF.